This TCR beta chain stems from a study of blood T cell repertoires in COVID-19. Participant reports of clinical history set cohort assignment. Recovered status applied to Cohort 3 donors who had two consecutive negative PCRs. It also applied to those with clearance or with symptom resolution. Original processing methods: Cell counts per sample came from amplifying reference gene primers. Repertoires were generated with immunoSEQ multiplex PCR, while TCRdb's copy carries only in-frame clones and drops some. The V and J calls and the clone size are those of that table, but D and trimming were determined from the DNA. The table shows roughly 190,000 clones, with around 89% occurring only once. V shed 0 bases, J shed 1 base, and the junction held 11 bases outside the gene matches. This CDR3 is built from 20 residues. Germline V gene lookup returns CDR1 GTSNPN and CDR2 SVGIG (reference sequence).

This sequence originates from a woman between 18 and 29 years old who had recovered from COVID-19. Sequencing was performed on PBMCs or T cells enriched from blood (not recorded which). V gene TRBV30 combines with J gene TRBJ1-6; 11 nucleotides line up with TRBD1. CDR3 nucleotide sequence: TGTGCCTGGAGTGTACGCCGGACAGGGGGCGGCGGGTCCTATAATTCACCCCTCCACTTT. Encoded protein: CAWSVRRTGGGGSYNSPLHF.